This entry lists 19 T cell receptor beta chains sequenced from one sample in a study of cytomegalovirus exposure and HLA in healthy donors. PCR amplification relied on 60 Vbeta primers (plus 13 Jbeta primers). The table came from immunoSEQ multiplex PCR; TCRdb's copy has only in-frame clones and leaves some out. This sample has about 110,000 clones, with more than 70% found just once. Material: PBMCs. These receptors were obtained from a man in his thirties or forties in good health and CMV-seronegative.

This chain links TRBV4-2 with TRBJ2-2, with 9 bases lining up with TRBD1. The trim removed 3 bases at V and 1 base at J, leaving 3 bases unmatched. This CDR3 contains 16 residues. Germline V gene lookup returns CDR1 LGHNA and CDR2 YNFKEQ. The CDR3 region is CASSHRTGENTGELFF. The DNA of the CDR3 is TGTGCCAGCAGCCACCGGACAGGGGAGAACACCGGGGAGCTGTTTTTT.

The V gene is TRBV5-1, the J gene TRBJ2-7, with a weak D call TRBD2 (6 bases). Germline V CDR1 and CDR2: SGHRS, YFSETQ. The CDR3 has 14 residues. Trimming removed 2 bases from V and 2 bases from J, with 11 bases in between. The CDR3 DNA reads as TGCGCCAGCAGCTTCGGGACTTACGCCTACGAGCAGTACTTC. It codes for CASSFGTYAYEQYF.

This sequence joins TRBV19 and TRBJ1-5, with 7 nucleotides matching TRBD1. V was clipped by 8 bases and J by 6 bases; unmatched bases: 7. Germline loops: CDR1 LNHDA, CDR2 SQIVND (reference sequence). CDR3 length equals 13 residues. CDR3 nucleotides: TGTGCCAGTTCCGGGACAGTTATTCAGCCCCAGCATTTT. The encoded protein is CASSGTVIQPQHF.

In this sample, this clone turned up a few times. This chain connects TRBV7-2 to TRBJ2-1; TRBD1 might be the D (6 bases). The CDR3 runs 14 residues. With 1 base removed from V and 5 bases from J, the gap between germline ends came to 9 bases. Germline CDR1 and CDR2: SGHTA and FQGNSA. CDR3: CASSLVYRDNEQFF. The CDR3, as DNA: TGTGCCAGCAGCTTAGTCTACAGGGACAATGAGCAGTTCTTC.

The chain joins TRBV5-8 to TRBJ2-3, with 7 bases aligning to TRBD2. The CDR3 totals 17 residues. V was pared by 1 base and J by 0 bases, with 8 bases of the junction left unmatched. Germline CDR1 and CDR2: SGHTS and YDEGEE. CDR3 DNA sequence: TGTGCCAGCAGCTTGACCTCACTAGCGACTAGCACAGATACGCAGTATTTT. Protein product: CASSLTSLATSTDTQYF.

The chain employs TRBV9 and TRBJ1-4, with 7 bases aligning to TRBD1. J lost 8 bases, V lost 0 bases, and 7 bases had no gene match. Germline-derived CDR1 and CDR2 are SGDLS and YYNGEE. The CDR3 has 15 amino acids. The CDR3 DNA reads TGTGCCAGCAGCGTAGCCGTGGCAGGGGGGGAAAAACTGTTTTTT. It is translated as CASSVAVAGGEKLFF. The full variable domain, completed using reference TRBV9 and TRBJ1-4, is DSGVTQTPKHLITATGQRVTLRCSPRSGDLSVYWYQQSLDQGLQFLIQYYNGEERAKGNILERFSAQQFPDLHSELNLSSLELGDSALYFCASSVAVAGGEKLFFGSGTQLSVL.

For the CDR3, the DNA is TGTGCCAGCAGCCTTAACCTGGGACTAGCGGGGGGCAATGAGCAGTTCTTC. Protein: CASSLNLGLAGGNEQFF. This chain links TRBV5-4 with TRBJ2-1, with TRBD2 matching over 15 bases. V was clipped by 4 bases and J by 6 bases; unmatched bases: 8. This CDR3 is 17 amino acids long. Germline CDR1 SGHNT, CDR2 YYREEE (reference sequence).

This chain links TRBV10-1 with TRBJ1-2; D may be TRBD1 (5 bases). CDR1 and CDR2 from the germline V gene are WNHNN and SYGVQD (reference sequence). The CDR3 extends over 13 amino acids. The ends were cut back, 4 bases at V and 3 bases at J, with 9 bases in the middle. The CDR3 is CASSAGGDYGYTF. Here the CDR3 DNA reads TGCGCCAGCAGTGCCGGAGGGGACTATGGCTACACCTTC.

V and J are TRBV5-1 and TRBJ2-7; TRBD1 matches at 10 bases. The germline gives CDR1 SGHRS, CDR2 YFSETQ. V dropped 4 bases and J dropped 5; count of bases not matched to a gene: 9. The CDR3 contains 15 residues. CDR3 bases: TGCGCCAGCAGCAATACAAGGACAGGGGGGAACGAGCAGTACTTC. Translating gives CASSNTRTGGNEQYF.

The chain couples TRBV5-1 to TRBJ1-1, with a tentative D call TRBD1 (5 bases). There are 14 residues in the CDR3. The V end lost 4 bases, the J end lost 1 base, and 11 bases lay between the germline ends. Germline CDR1 is SGHRS and CDR2 is YFSETQ. CDR3 region: CASSLRQQNTEAFF. The CDR3 DNA reads as TGCGCCAGCAGCCTAAGACAGCAGAACACTGAAGCTTTCTTT.

This clone has a single count. This chain connects TRBV5-1 to TRBJ1-4, with TRBD1 matching over 7 bases. Germline assignment: CDR1 SGHRS and CDR2 YFSETQ. The CDR3 runs 15 residues. V lost 4 bases to trimming and J lost 4 bases; unmatched junction nucleotides: 7. DNA of the CDR3: TGCGCCAGCAGCGTCGGACAGGTCATTAATGAAAAACTGTTTTTT. Its translation: CASSVGQVINEKLFF. Filled out from reference TRBV5-1 and TRBJ1-4, the complete variable domain reads KAGVTQTPRYLIKTRGQQVTLSCSPISGHRSVSWYQQTPGQGLQFLFEYFSETQRNKGNFPGRFSGRQFSNSRSEMNVSTLELGDSALYLCASSVGQVINEKLFFGSGTQLSVL.

The J gene is TRBJ2-3, the V gene TRBV25-1, with D maybe TRBD1 (5 bases). The CDR3 runs to 17 residues. Trimming pared 2 bases from V and 4 bases from J, leaving 19 bases between. The germline V gene has CDR1 MGHDK and CDR2 SYGVNS. The CDR3 loop reads CASSELGPQGLADTQYF. In nucleotides, the CDR3 is TGTGCCAGCAGTGAACTGGGGCCCCAAGGCCTCGCAGATACGCAGTATTTT.

The rearrangement links TRBV11-3 to TRBJ2-1, with TRBD2 identical over 7 bases. Germline V lookup: CDR1 SGHNT, CDR2 YENEEA. With 5 bases clipped from V and 0 bases from J, the junction kept 7 bases outside the gene matches. The length of the CDR3 is 16 residues. The CDR3 protein is CASSPSGQRSYNEQFF. DNA for the CDR3: TGTGCCAGCAGCCCTAGCGGTCAGCGCTCCTACAATGAGCAGTTCTTC.

This clone has just one count. This sequence joins TRBV7-9 and TRBJ2-3, with 9 bases matching TRBD1. Per the germline V gene, CDR1 is SEHNR and CDR2 is FQNEAQ (reference sequence). Germline trimming cut 5 bases from V and 3 bases from J; bases unmatched to any gene: 12. This CDR3 is built from 17 residues. CDR3 coding DNA: TGTGCCAGCAGCCCTTCCCCGGGACAGGGAGTGACAGATACGCAGTATTTT. This translates into CASSPSPGQGVTDTQYF.

The V and J genes are TRBV4-1 and TRBJ2-3, with D maybe TRBD2 (6 bases). V was trimmed by 0 bases and J by 1 base, leaving 14 bases between them. Germline values: CDR1 MGHRA, CDR2 YSYEKL. The CDR3 runs 17 residues. The CDR3 protein is CASSQDQSGSGTDTQYF. Written as DNA, the CDR3 is TGCGCCAGCAGCCAAGATCAGTCCGGGAGTGGCACAGATACGCAGTATTTT.

This chain links TRBV28 with TRBJ2-7; D gene unclear. V lost 5 bases, J lost 0 bases, and 14 bases lay in between. The CDR3 is made up of 15 amino acids. The germline CDR1 and CDR2 sequences are MDHEN and SYDVKM. CDR3 sequence: CASSPPRVTSYEQYF. The CDR3 DNA sequence: TGTGCCAGCAGTCCCCCCCGGGTAACCTCCTACGAGCAGTACTTC.

The chain carries TRBV19 and TRBJ1-2; TRBD1 might be the D (6 bases). Trimming stripped 5 bases from V and 3 bases from J, with 19 bases between. This CDR3 comprises 16 residues. The germline gives CDR1 LNHDA, CDR2 SQIVND (reference sequence). The CDR3 DNA reads TGTGCCAGTAGTCCCGACCCCCAGGGGCCCTACTATGGCTACACCTTC. Protein product: CASSPDPQGPYYGYTF.

The DNA for the CDR3 is TGCAGCGTCGCAGACCTGACAGGCCCATACGAGCAGTACTTC. Translation gives CSVADLTGPYEQYF. This chain uses TRBV29-1 with TRBJ2-7; D possibly corresponds to TRBD1 (6 bases). The CDR3 is made up of 14 amino acids. V was cut by 6 bases and J by 4 bases, with 19 bases left in between. Per germline, CDR1 SQVTM and CDR2 ANQGSEA.

The chain has TRBV6-4 and TRBJ1-5, with 7 bases lining up with TRBD1. Germline lookup yields CDR1 MRHNA and CDR2 SNTAGT. The CDR3 loop spans 14 amino acids. V gave up 4 bases and J gave up 2 bases; unmatched junction bases: 2. The CDR3 is CASSATGGNQPQHF. The CDR3 coding sequence is TGTGCCAGCAGTGCCACAGGGGGCAATCAGCCCCAGCATTTT.